This T cell receptor (beta chain) is from a study of blood T cell repertoires in COVID-19. Germline CDR1 SGDLS, CDR2 YYNGEE. CDR3 length: 15 amino acids. V was pared by 4 bases and J by 2 bases, with 4 bases of the junction left unmatched. Sequencing used immunoSEQ multiplex PCR; TCRdb keeps in-frame clones, though not all of them. Among about 250,000 clones listed, roughly 86% were seen once. The V call is TRBV9, the J call TRBJ2-1, with 9 bases that match TRBD1. The clonotype was recovered from a woman aged 60-75 years who had recovered from COVID-19. Material for sequencing was peripheral blood. The CDR3 loop reads CASSIGTGTYNEQFF. DNA of the CDR3: TGTGCCAGCAGCATAGGGACAGGGACCTACAATGAGCAGTTCTTC.